The 17 T cell receptor beta chains listed next were all sequenced from one sample in a study of immune characterization of retroperitoneal liposarcoma. TCRdb re-analysed the PCR reads in MiXCR, keeping a single row per CDR3 protein. This sample carries under 6,500 distinct CDR3 sequences, more than 25% of them seen once, and the ten largest clones take roughly 30%. Sequenced material: tumor tissue. These receptors were collected from a female donor with retroperitoneal liposarcoma.

The chain combines TRBV6-8 with TRBJ2-1; 10 bases line up with TRBD2. Germline lookup yields CDR1 MNHGY and CDR2 SAAAGT. The CDR3 is made up of 14 amino acids. Unmatched junction bases numbered 7, after V lost 8 bases and J lost 6 bases. The CDR3 region is CASEAGGDGNEQFF. Here the CDR3 DNA reads TGTGCCAGCGAAGCGGGAGGGGACGGCAATGAGCAGTTCTTC.

The chain carries TRBV10-1 and TRBJ2-1, with TRBD1 identical over 7 bases. V shed 2 bases, J shed 4 bases, and the junction held 5 bases outside the gene matches. Per the germline V gene, CDR1 is WNHNN and CDR2 is SYGVQD (reference sequence). This CDR3 is 15 amino acids long. Here the CDR3 DNA reads TGCGCCAGCAGTGAGGTGGGGACAGATTACAATGAGCAGTTCTTC. Its translation is CASSEVGTDYNEQFF.

The V call is TRBV5-6, the J call TRBJ2-1; the match to TRBD1 covers 8 bases. Trimming cost V 4 bases and J 1 base; bases outside gene matches: 4. From germline, CDR1 is SGHDT and CDR2 YYEEEE. This CDR3 has 15 amino acids. This CDR3 reads CASSTGTGSYNEQFF. The CDR3 DNA is TGTGCCAGCAGCACCGGGACAGGTTCCTACAATGAGCAGTTCTTC.

This clonotype is judged medium-sized. The genes are TRBV11-3 and TRBJ1-1; D call uncertain. Between the trimmed V and J ends, which lost 2 bases and 1 base, there was a span of 8 bases. Germline-derived CDR1 and CDR2 are SGHNT and YENEEA. The CDR3 sequence is 14 residues long. The CDR3 DNA sequence: TGTGCCAGCAGCTTATTTTCTGGGAACACTGAAGCTTTCTTT. It encodes CASSLFSGNTEAFF. The full variable domain, its missing parts supplied by reference TRBV11-3 and TRBJ1-1, is EAGVVQSPRYKIIEKKQPVAFWCNPISGHNTLYWYLQNLGQGPELLIRYENEEAVDDSQLPKDRFSAERLKGVDSTLKIQPAELGDSAVYLCASSLFSGNTEAFFGQGTRLTVV.

J is TRBJ2-3 and V is TRBV5-3; a weak D match, TRBD1 (6 bases). TRBV5-3 is an ORF, with its function uncertain. This CDR3 region has 15 residues. Trimming pared 8 bases from V and 1 base from J, leaving 17 bases between. The DNA for the CDR3 is TGTGCCAGCAGCGTACAGGGTAGCCGCACAGATACGCAGTATTTT. Translating gives CASSVQGSRTDTQYF.

This clonotype was recorded a few times. J is TRBJ2-3 and V is TRBV3-1, with D possibly being TRBD1 or TRBD2 (5 bases each). The germline V gene has CDR1 LGHDT and CDR2 YNNKEL (reference sequence). This CDR3 spans 13 amino acids. Trimming took off 1 base at V and 8 bases at J, with 10 bases between the two ends. The CDR3 loop reads CASSQVRGTTQYF. For the CDR3, the DNA is TGTGCCAGCAGCCAAGTCCGTGGGACTACGCAGTATTTT.

The CDR3 sequence: CASSPEYGELFF. The CDR3 DNA reads TGTGCCAGCAGCCCAGAATACGGGGAGCTGTTTTTT. The rearrangement links TRBV9 to TRBJ2-2, with D hard to call. The CDR3 has 12 residues. V lost 4 bases and J 7 bases, leaving 8 bases between the germline ends. Germline values: CDR1 SGDLS, CDR2 YYNGEE.

This clonotype has ten or more counts. Just one base apart from a much larger clone, this may be a read error. The chain is built from TRBV6-6 and TRBJ2-1; D is possibly TRBD1 (5 bases). In germline, CDR1 is MNHNY, CDR2 SVGAGI (reference sequence). V was clipped by 6 bases and J by 10 bases, with 16 bases between them. This CDR3 has 13 amino acids. The CDR3 region is CASSPGDSYEQFF. Written as DNA, the CDR3 is TGTGCCAGCAGCCCTGGCGACAGCTACGAGCAGTTCTTC.

Regarding this clonotype: A much larger clone differs by one base, so this may be a read error. This chain's CDR3 is CASSHLAGAMTQYF. CDR3 DNA sequence: TGTGCCAGCAGTCACCTAGCGGGAGCTATGACCCAGTACTTC. The rearrangement uses TRBV11-3 and TRBJ2-5; TRBD2 matches at 10 bases. With V trimmed by 6 bases and J by 7 bases, 8 bases remained unmatched. The CDR3 contains 14 residues. The germline V gene has CDR1 SGHNT and CDR2 YENEEA.

This clonotype was counted at least ten times. This sequence joins TRBV7-2 and TRBJ2-3; 9 nucleotides line up with TRBD2. The CDR3 runs to 15 residues. CDR1 and CDR2 from the germline V gene are SGHTA and FQGNSA. The V and J ends lost 6 bases and 6 bases, in that order; junction bases with no gene match: 10. This chain's CDR3 is CASRLQAGGPDTQYF. Here the CDR3 DNA reads TGTGCCAGCAGACTCCAGGCGGGAGGGCCTGATACGCAGTATTTT.

The rearrangement links TRBV4-1 to TRBJ1-5; D is uncertain. Germline CDR1 is MGHRA and CDR2 is YSYEKL. The CDR3 covers 16 residues. V was clipped by 4 bases and J by 2 bases, with 15 bases between them. The CDR3 DNA follows: TGCGCCAGCAGCCCCCGTGAAGGGTCGGGCAATCAGCCCCAGCATTTT. It specifies CASSPREGSGNQPQHF.

The CDR3 protein is CASSPVSGRTYNEQFF. For the CDR3, the DNA is TGTGCCAGCAGCCCCGTTAGCGGGAGGACGTACAATGAGCAGTTCTTC. The rearrangement joins TRBV6-8 to TRBJ2-1; 10 bases line up with TRBD2. Germline CDR1 and CDR2: MNHGY and SAAAGT. V shed 6 bases and J 4 bases; nucleotides not matched to a gene: 9. The CDR3 is 16 amino acids.

The V call is TRBV27, the J call TRBJ1-6; 7 positions agree with TRBD1. This CDR3 has 15 residues. The V segment lost 5 bases and the J segment 9 bases; nucleotides outside the gene matches: 10. The germline CDR1 and CDR2 sequences are MNHEY and SMNVEV (reference sequence). CDR3 nucleotides: TGTGCCAGCAGTCTATACCCGGGACAGCTTTCACCCCTCCACTTT. As protein: CASSLYPGQLSPLHF.

The gene calls are TRBV12-3 or TRBV12-4 and TRBJ2-6; D might be TRBD1 (6 bases). The CDR3 consists of 15 residues. Trimming pared 3 bases from V and 0 bases from J, leaving 6 bases between. CDR3 loop: CASSLGASGANVLTF. The CDR3 region has the DNA TGTGCCAGCAGTTTGGGGGCCTCTGGGGCCAACGTCCTGACTTTC.

The rearrangement links TRBV6-5 to TRBJ2-1; the match to TRBD2 covers 13 bases. Trimming at V came to 4 bases and at J to 6 bases, leaving 3 bases not matched to a gene. Germline lookup yields CDR1 MNHEY and CDR2 SVGAGI. This CDR3 spans 15 amino acids. The CDR3 nucleotides are TGTGCCAGCAGTTCCGGGACTAGCGGGGTCAATGAGCAGTTCTTC. It specifies CASSSGTSGVNEQFF.

This clonotype was seen ten or more times. The chain carries TRBV6-1 and TRBJ2-7, with TRBD2 identical over 12 bases. Germline V gene data show CDR1 as MNHNS and CDR2 as SASEGT. V dropped 5 bases and J dropped 5; count of bases not matched to a gene: 10. This CDR3 is 16 amino acids long. The DNA of the CDR3 is TGTGCCAGCAGTCTATGGACTAGCGGGAACTCGGACGAGCAGTACTTC. This sequence encodes CASSLWTSGNSDEQYF.

The table lists this clonotype with a few counts. This chain connects TRBV10-3 to TRBJ2-5, with D tentatively TRBD1 or TRBD2 (6 bases each). Germline loops: CDR1 ENHRY, CDR2 SYGVKD. The V and J ends lost 10 bases and 5 bases respectively, with 20 bases between them. CDR3 length equals 14 residues. This chain's CDR3 is CATNPQGGGETQYF. The CDR3 nucleotides are TGTGCCACAAACCCACAGGGAGGAGGGGAGACCCAGTACTTC.